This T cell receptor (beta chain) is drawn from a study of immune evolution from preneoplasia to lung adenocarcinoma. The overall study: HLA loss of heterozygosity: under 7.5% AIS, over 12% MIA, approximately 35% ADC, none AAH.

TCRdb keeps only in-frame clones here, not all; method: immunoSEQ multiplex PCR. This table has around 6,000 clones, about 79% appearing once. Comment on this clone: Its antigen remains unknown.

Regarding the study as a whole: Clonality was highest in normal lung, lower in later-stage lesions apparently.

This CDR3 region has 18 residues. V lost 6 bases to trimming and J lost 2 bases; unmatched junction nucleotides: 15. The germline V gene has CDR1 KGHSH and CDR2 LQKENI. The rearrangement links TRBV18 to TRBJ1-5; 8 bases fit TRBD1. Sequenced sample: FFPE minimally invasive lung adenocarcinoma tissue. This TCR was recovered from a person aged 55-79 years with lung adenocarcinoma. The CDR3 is CASSQGDRGGIGNQPQHF. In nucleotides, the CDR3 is TGTGCCAGCTCGCAGGGTGACAGGGGAGGGATCGGCAATCAGCCCCAGCATTTT.